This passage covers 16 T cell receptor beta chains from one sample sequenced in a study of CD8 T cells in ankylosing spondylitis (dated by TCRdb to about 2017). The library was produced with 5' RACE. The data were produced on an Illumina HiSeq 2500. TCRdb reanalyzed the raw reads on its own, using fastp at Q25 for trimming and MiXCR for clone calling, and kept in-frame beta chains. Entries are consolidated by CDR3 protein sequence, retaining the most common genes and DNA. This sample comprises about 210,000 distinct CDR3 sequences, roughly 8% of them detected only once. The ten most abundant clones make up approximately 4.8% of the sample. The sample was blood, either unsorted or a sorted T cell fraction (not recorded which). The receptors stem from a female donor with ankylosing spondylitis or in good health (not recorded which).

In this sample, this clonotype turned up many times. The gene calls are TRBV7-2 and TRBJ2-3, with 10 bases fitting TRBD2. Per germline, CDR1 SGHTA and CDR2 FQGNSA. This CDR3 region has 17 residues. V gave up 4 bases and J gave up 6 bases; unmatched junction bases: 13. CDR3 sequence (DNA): TGTGCCAGCAGCTCACAGGTAGCGGGAGGCTTCCTGGATACGCAGTATTTT. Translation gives CASSSQVAGGFLDTQYF.

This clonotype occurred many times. CDR3 DNA sequence: TGCAGTGCTAGAGATCCCACCCCGCGCGGGTTTGGCGGCTACACCTTC. Protein sequence: CSARDPTPRGFGGYTF. The rearrangement links TRBV20-1 to TRBJ1-2; D gene ambiguous. CDR1 is DFQATT and CDR2 is SNEGSKA in the germline V gene (reference sequence). CDR3 size: 16 residues. Trimming pared 0 bases from V and 8 bases from J, leaving 22 bases between.

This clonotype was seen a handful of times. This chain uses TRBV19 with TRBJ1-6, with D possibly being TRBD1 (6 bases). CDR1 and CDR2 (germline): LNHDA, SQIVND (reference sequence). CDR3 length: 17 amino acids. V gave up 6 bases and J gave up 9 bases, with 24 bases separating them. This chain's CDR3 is CASSNPPLRGSRSPLHF. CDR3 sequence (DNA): TGTGCCAGTAGCAACCCACCCTTGAGGGGGTCGCGTTCACCCCTCCACTTT.

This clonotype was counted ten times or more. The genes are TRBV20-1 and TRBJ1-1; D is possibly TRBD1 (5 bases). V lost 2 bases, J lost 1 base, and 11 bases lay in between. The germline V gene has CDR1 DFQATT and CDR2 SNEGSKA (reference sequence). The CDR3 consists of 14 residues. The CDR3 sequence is CSARTAGRNTEAFF. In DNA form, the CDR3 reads TGCAGTGCTAGAACGGCAGGGAGGAACACTGAAGCTTTCTTT.

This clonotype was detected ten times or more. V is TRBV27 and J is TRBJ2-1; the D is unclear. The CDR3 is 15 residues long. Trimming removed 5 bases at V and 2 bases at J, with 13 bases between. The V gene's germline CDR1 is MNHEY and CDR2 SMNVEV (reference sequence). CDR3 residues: CASSLPQPPYNEQFF. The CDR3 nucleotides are TGTGCCAGCAGTCTCCCCCAGCCACCCTACAATGAGCAGTTCTTC.

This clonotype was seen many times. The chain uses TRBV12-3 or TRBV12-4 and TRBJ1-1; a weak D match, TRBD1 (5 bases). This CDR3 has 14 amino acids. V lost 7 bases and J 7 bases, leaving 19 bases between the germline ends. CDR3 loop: CASNLIGTPLEAFF. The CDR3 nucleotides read TGTGCCAGCAACCTGATCGGGACGCCCCTTGAAGCTTTCTTT.

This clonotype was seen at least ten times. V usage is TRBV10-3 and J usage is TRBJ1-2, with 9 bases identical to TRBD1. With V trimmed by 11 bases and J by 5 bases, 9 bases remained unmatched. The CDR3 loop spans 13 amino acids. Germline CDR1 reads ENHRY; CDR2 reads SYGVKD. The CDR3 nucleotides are TGTGCCTCCGGACAGGGGCGAGAGTATGGCTACACCTTC. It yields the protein CASGQGREYGYTF.

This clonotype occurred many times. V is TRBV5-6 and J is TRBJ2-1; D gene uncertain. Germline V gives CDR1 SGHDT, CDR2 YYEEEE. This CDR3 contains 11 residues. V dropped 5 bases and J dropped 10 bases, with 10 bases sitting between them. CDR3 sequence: CASSSFREQFF. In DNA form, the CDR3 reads TGTGCCAGCAGTTCGTTCCGCGAGCAGTTCTTC.

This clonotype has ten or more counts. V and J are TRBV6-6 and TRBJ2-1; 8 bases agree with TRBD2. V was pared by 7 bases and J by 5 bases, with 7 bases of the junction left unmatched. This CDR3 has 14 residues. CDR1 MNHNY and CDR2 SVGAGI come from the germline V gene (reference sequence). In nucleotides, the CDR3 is TGTGCCAGCAACAGGAAAGCGGGGGACAATGAGCAGTTCTTC. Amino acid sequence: CASNRKAGDNEQFF.

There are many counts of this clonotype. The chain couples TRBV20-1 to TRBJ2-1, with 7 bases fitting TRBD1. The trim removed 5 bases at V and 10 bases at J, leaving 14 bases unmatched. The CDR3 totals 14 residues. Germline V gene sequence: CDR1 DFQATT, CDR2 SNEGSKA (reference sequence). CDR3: CSAARDRQGAEQFF. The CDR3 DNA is TGCAGTGCTGCTAGGGACCGACAGGGTGCAGAGCAGTTCTTC.

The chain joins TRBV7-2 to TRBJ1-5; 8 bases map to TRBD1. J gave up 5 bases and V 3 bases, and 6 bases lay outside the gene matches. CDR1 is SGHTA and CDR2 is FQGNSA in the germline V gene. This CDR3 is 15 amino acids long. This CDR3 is CASSFDRGGDQPQHF. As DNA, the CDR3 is TGTGCCAGCAGCTTCGACAGGGGAGGTGATCAGCCCCAGCATTTT.

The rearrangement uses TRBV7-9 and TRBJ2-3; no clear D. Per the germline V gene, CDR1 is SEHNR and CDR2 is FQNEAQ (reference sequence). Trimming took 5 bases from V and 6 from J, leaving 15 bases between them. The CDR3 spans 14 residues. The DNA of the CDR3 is TGTGCCAGCAGCCAAACGGGCGCCTTGGATACGCAGTATTTT. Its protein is CASSQTGALDTQYF.

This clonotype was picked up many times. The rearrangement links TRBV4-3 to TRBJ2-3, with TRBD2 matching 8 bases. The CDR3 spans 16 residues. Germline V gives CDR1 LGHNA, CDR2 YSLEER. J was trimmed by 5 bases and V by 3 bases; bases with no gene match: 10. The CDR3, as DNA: TGCGCCAGCAGCCAGGGCGACGGGAGGGCAGAAGATACGCAGTATTTT. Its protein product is CASSQGDGRAEDTQYF.

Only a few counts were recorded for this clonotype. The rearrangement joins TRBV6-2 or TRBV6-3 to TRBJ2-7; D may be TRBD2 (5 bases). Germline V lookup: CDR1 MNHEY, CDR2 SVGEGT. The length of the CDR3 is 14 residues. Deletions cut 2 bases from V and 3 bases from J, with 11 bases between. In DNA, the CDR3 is TGTGCCAGCAGTTACCCGAACCGGGACTACGAGCAGTACTTC. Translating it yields CASSYPNRDYEQYF.

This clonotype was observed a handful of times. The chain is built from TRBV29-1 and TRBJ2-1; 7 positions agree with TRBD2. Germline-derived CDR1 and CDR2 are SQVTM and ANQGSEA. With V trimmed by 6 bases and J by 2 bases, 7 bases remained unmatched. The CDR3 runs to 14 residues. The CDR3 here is CSVSAGQAYNEQFF. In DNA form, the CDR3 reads TGCAGCGTCTCAGCGGGGCAAGCCTACAATGAGCAGTTCTTC.

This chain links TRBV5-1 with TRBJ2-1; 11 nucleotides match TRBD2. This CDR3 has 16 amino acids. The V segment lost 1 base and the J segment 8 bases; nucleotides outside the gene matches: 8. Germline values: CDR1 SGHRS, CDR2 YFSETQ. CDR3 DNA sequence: TGCGCCAGCAGCTTGATTCTAGCGGGAGGTCGGGATGAGCAGTTCTTC. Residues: CASSLILAGGRDEQFF.